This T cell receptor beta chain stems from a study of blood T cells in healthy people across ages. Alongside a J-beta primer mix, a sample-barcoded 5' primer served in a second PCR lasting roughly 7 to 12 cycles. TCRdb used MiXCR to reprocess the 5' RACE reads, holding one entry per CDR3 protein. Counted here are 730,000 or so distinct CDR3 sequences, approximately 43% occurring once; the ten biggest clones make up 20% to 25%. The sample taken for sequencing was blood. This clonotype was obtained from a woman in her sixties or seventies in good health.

For the CDR3, the DNA is TGTGCCAGCAGCCATGGGGCAGGCAATCAGCCCCAGCATTTT. Translating gives CASSHGAGNQPQHF. The chain employs TRBV7-8 and TRBJ1-5, with a weak D call TRBD1 (5 bases). V lost 5 bases and J 2 bases, leaving 10 bases between the germline ends. There are 14 residues in the CDR3. Germline CDR1 and CDR2: SGHVS and FQNEAQ.